The 30 T cell receptor beta chains below all came from one sample that was sequenced in a study of beta chain features in type 1 diabetes (dated by TCRdb to the late 2010s). The research as a whole found: In all four CD4+ subsets, TCRB CDR3 length was moderately but significantly shorter in type 1 diabetes patients.

These receptors' antigens are unknown. The protocol used for the library was the immunoSEQ multiplex PCR assay. The entire amount of isolated RNA was reverse transcribed using the High Capacity cDNA Reverse Transcription Kit, so the sequenced TCRB transcripts were expressed ones. In its TCRdb copy, this immuneACCESS table keeps in-frame sequences only and misses some clones. Where compared with another copy, unresolved V genes explain less than half of these, and the others have no known cause. The sample table holds roughly 700,000 clones, of which roughly 13% were seen once. Approximately 0.022% of the sample is held by the ten biggest clonotypes. Sequencing used naive CD4+ T cells from blood. According to the study, the label for this sample's cell subset or site signals: true naive CD4+ T cells. The receptor set was obtained from a man between 18 and 35 years old with type 1 diabetes.

This clone was counted between two and nine times. The gene calls are TRBV5-1 and TRBJ1-2; TRBD1 is a possible D gene (6 bases). Trimming took 2 bases from V and 6 from J, leaving 14 bases between them. In germline, CDR1 is SGHRS, CDR2 YFSETQ. The CDR3 is made up of 14 amino acids. The CDR3 loop reads CASSFSSAGDGYTF. CDR3 nucleotide sequence: TGCGCCAGCAGCTTCAGTTCAGCAGGGGATGGCTACACCTTC.

The chain uses TRBV7-3 and TRBJ2-4; D is possibly TRBD2 (6 bases). Germline loops: CDR1 SGHTA, CDR2 FQGTGA. V lost 4 bases to trimming and J lost 8 bases, with 18 bases between them. This CDR3 spans 15 amino acids. The CDR3 DNA is TGTGCCAGCAGCTCGACCCCGGGAAGGGAGGACATTCAGTACTTC. This translates into CASSSTPGREDIQYF.

This clone was detected a few times. The chain is built from TRBV7-9 and TRBJ2-1, with TRBD2 identical over 8 bases. Germline-derived CDR1 and CDR2 are SEHNR and FQNEAQ (reference sequence). This CDR3 contains 15 residues. The V segment lost 5 bases and the J segment 4 bases; nucleotides outside the gene matches: 7. The CDR3: CASSQSGGAYNEQFF. DNA of the CDR3: TGTGCCAGCAGCCAAAGCGGGGGAGCTTACAATGAGCAGTTCTTC.

The chain is built from TRBV9 and TRBJ1-4, with D possibly being TRBD1 (6 bases). V lost 2 bases to trimming and J lost 8 bases, with 16 bases between them. The CDR3 is made up of 15 amino acids. In germline, CDR1 is SGDLS, CDR2 YYNGEE. The CDR3 region is CASSVKQGGREKLFF. DNA of the CDR3: TGTGCCAGCAGCGTCAAACAGGGCGGTCGGGAAAAACTGTTTTTT.

This clone has more than one count but fewer than ten. The chain combines TRBV14 with TRBJ1-2; D not resolved. There are 14 residues in the CDR3. Germline assignment: CDR1 SGHDN and CDR2 FVKESK. Trimming cost V 1 base and J 8 bases, with 14 bases left between them. Here the CDR3 DNA reads TGTGCCAGCAGCCAAGTGGAAAGGGCTACGGGCTACACCTTC. Its translation is CASSQVERATGYTF.

The chain uses TRBV28 and TRBJ1-6; perhaps TRBD1 as D (5 bases). The CDR3 is 18 residues long. V was shortened by 6 bases and J by 5 bases, with 23 bases between the two germline ends. Germline lookup yields CDR1 MDHEN and CDR2 SYDVKM. This chain's CDR3 is CASSPPPGQGENNSPLHF. DNA for the CDR3: TGTGCCAGCAGCCCGCCGCCTGGGCAGGGTGAAAATAATTCACCCCTCCACTTT.

The J gene is TRBJ2-7, the V gene TRBV30; 7 bases agree with TRBD1. Trimming at V came to 0 bases and at J to 7 bases, leaving 9 bases not matched to a gene. Germline CDR1 reads GTSNPN; CDR2 reads SVGIG (reference sequence). CDR3 length equals 14 residues. This chain's CDR3 is CAWSVYRGWGEQYF. CDR3 sequence (DNA): TGTGCCTGGAGTGTATACAGGGGTTGGGGAGAGCAGTACTTC.

The chain is built from TRBV18 and TRBJ2-1, with TRBD2 identical over 11 bases. The CDR3 totals 17 residues. Trimming cost V 3 bases and J 0 bases; bases outside gene matches: 4. From germline, CDR1 is KGHSH and CDR2 LQKENI. The CDR3 loop is CASSPLTSGGSYNEQFF. The CDR3 DNA reads TGTGCCAGCTCACCCTTAACTAGCGGGGGCTCCTACAATGAGCAGTTCTTC. The variable domain in full, completed from reference TRBV18 and TRBJ2-1, reads NAGVMQNPRHLVRRRGQEARLRCSPMKGHSHVYWYRQLPEEGLKFMVYLQKENIIDESGMPKERFSAEFPKEGPSILRIQQVVRGDSAAYFCASSPLTSGGSYNEQFFGPGTRLTVL.

V is TRBV9 and J is TRBJ1-2, with 9 bases that match TRBD1. The CDR3 extends over 15 amino acids. The germline gives CDR1 SGDLS, CDR2 YYNGEE. The junction had 6 bases not matched to a gene; V was cut back by 4 bases and J by 2 bases. CDR3 loop: CASSSWTGANYGYTF. The CDR3 bases are TGTGCCAGCAGCTCCTGGACAGGGGCGAACTATGGCTACACCTTC.

This sequence joins TRBV5-1 and TRBJ1-2; TRBD1 matches 11 bases. V dropped 0 bases and J dropped 6; count of bases not matched to a gene: 4. Germline V gene sequence: CDR1 SGHRS, CDR2 YFSETQ. There are 15 residues in the CDR3. The CDR3 here is CASSLALDRGHGYTF. Here the CDR3 DNA reads TGCGCCAGCAGCTTGGCTCTGGACAGGGGGCATGGCTACACCTTC.

The chain carries TRBV6-6 and TRBJ1-5; D remains unclear. Germline-derived CDR1 and CDR2 are MNHNY and SVGAGI (reference sequence). The CDR3 sequence is 14 residues long. The V and J ends lost 4 bases and 5 bases respectively, with 12 bases between them. The CDR3 region is CASSSRAGDQPQHF. Here the CDR3 DNA reads TGTGCCAGCAGTTCCCGGGCTGGGGATCAGCCCCAGCATTTT.

This clone has a handful of counts. The gene calls are TRBV7-9 and TRBJ2-3; D unresolved. Deletions cut 1 base from V and 6 bases from J, with 5 bases between. Per the germline V gene, CDR1 is SEHNR and CDR2 is FQNEAQ (reference sequence). The CDR3 has 12 residues. The CDR3 DNA reads as TGTGCCAGCAGCTTAGGGGTGGATACGCAGTATTTT. The encoded protein is CASSLGVDTQYF. The full variable domain, rest sourced from reference TRBV7-9 and TRBJ2-3, is DTGVSQNPRHKITKRGQNVTFRCDPISEHNRLYWYRQTLGQGPEFLTYFQNEAQLEKSRLLSDRFSAERPKGSFSTLEIQRTEQGDSAMYLCASSLGVDTQYFGPGTRLTVL.

The chain joins TRBV14 to TRBJ1-2; a possible D gene is TRBD1 (5 bases). V lost 3 bases and J 4 bases, leaving 9 bases between the germline ends. In germline, CDR1 is SGHDN, CDR2 FVKESK. The CDR3 runs to 13 residues. The CDR3 sequence is CASSQVGGYGYTF. In DNA form, the CDR3 reads TGTGCCAGCAGCCAGGTCGGGGGCTATGGCTACACCTTC.

The V call is TRBV10-2, the J call TRBJ1-2; D uncertain. The CDR3 covers 15 residues. The V and J ends lost 4 bases and 3 bases respectively, with 15 bases between them. Germline V gives CDR1 WSHSY, CDR2 SAAADI. CDR3 in amino acids: CASSAGVGRDYGYTF. DNA for the CDR3: TGCGCCAGCAGTGCCGGGGTCGGTCGCGACTATGGCTACACCTTC.

V and J are TRBV25-1 and TRBJ2-5; D may be TRBD1 (6 bases). Trimming stripped 5 bases from V and 5 bases from J, with 12 bases between. There are 13 residues in the CDR3. Per the germline V gene, CDR1 is MGHDK and CDR2 is SYGVNS. This chain's CDR3 is CASSLRGKETQYF. The CDR3 bases are TGTGCCAGCAGTCTAAGGGGGAAGGAGACCCAGTACTTC.

This clone was counted between two and nine times. The sample holds other DNA sequences that translate to the same CDR3. CDR3: CASSPGGGTDTQYF. CDR3 DNA sequence: TGTGCCAGCAGCCCCGGGGGCGGCACAGATACGCAGTATTTT. This sequence joins TRBV25-1 and TRBJ2-3, with D perhaps TRBD1 or TRBD2 (6 bases each). The CDR3 has 14 residues. From germline, CDR1 is MGHDK and CDR2 SYGVNS. V gave up 6 bases and J gave up 1 base, with 11 bases separating them.

CDR3 nucleotides: TGTGCCAGCAGCGAGCGGGGTGCAGGGACCCAGTACTTC. This encodes CASSERGAGTQYF. This chain joins TRBV7-9 and TRBJ2-5, with 7 positions matching TRBD2. V shed 5 bases, J shed 7 bases, and the junction held 7 bases outside the gene matches. The CDR3 is 13 amino acids. Per the germline V gene, CDR1 is SEHNR and CDR2 is FQNEAQ (reference sequence).

The V call is TRBV30, the J call TRBJ1-5; TRBD1 might be the D (6 bases). The V and J ends lost 1 base and 5 bases respectively, with 15 bases between them. CDR1 GTSNPN and CDR2 SVGIG come from the germline V gene (reference sequence). The CDR3 runs 15 residues. The DNA for the CDR3 is TGTGCCTGGAGTGGGATCGGGACAAGCTATCAGCCCCAGCATTTT. Translating gives CAWSGIGTSYQPQHF.

The genes are TRBV5-4 and TRBJ2-5, with 9 positions matching TRBD1. The germline gives CDR1 SGHNT, CDR2 YYREEE (reference sequence). With 10 bases clipped from V and 2 bases from J, the junction kept 18 bases outside the gene matches. This CDR3 spans 17 amino acids. As DNA, the CDR3 is TGTGCCTTCAGTGGGGACAGGGAAAGTCCCTTACAAGAGACCCAGTACTTC. Its translation: CAFSGDRESPLQETQYF.

The chain combines TRBV5-1 with TRBJ1-3, with 10 positions matching TRBD1. CDR3 length: 15 residues. Germline-derived CDR1 and CDR2 are SGHRS and YFSETQ. Germline trimming cut 5 bases from V and 3 bases from J; bases unmatched to any gene: 5. CDR3 DNA: TGCGCCAGCAGGACAGGGGGCCGAAATGGAAACACCATATATTTT. Translation gives CASRTGGRNGNTIYF.

V is TRBV30 and J is TRBJ1-2; D possibly corresponds to TRBD1 (5 bases). Germline CDR1 is GTSNPN and CDR2 is SVGIG (reference sequence). The V end lost 4 bases, the J end lost 7 bases, and 16 bases lay between the germline ends. This CDR3 is 13 amino acids long. The CDR3, as DNA: TGTGCCTGGACCCGGCGGGGTCAGGGTGGCTACACCTTC. Translated, it gives CAWTRRGQGGYTF.

Only a few counts were recorded for this clone. V is TRBV30 and J is TRBJ2-1; 7 nucleotides line up with TRBD2. The CDR3 loop spans 17 amino acids. V was clipped by 2 bases and J by 1 base; unmatched bases: 11. CDR1 is GTSNPN and CDR2 is SVGIG in the germline V gene (reference sequence). CDR3 in DNA: TGTGCCTGGAGTAAGGGCGAGCGGGGATGGTCCTACAATGAGCAGTTCTTC. The encoded protein is CAWSKGERGWSYNEQFF. The full variable domain, completed using reference TRBV30 and TRBJ2-1, is SQTIHQWPATLVQPVGSPLSLECTVEGTSNPNLYWYRQAAGRGLQLLFYSVGIGQISSEVPQNLSASRPQDRQFILSSKKLLLSDSGFYLCAWSKGERGWSYNEQFFGPGTRLTVL.

This clone has more than one count but fewer than ten. The chain links TRBV14 to TRBJ2-7; D may be TRBD2 (5 bases). Germline CDR1 and CDR2: SGHDN and FVKESK. The CDR3 has 16 residues. V was shortened by 1 base and J by 0 bases, with 13 bases between the two germline ends. CDR3: CASSQARGRGSYEQYF. CDR3 nucleotides: TGTGCCAGCAGCCAAGCGCGAGGACGGGGCTCCTACGAGCAGTACTTC.

In its sample, this clone was seen a few times. The chain has TRBV6-1 and TRBJ2-7; D gene unclear. Germline loops: CDR1 MNHNS, CDR2 SASEGT. The CDR3 is 14 amino acids. Trimming removed 1 base from V and 3 bases from J, with 10 bases in between. The CDR3 DNA reads as TGTGCCAGCAGTGAAGGGATAGCCAGCTACGAGCAGTACTTC. Amino acid sequence: CASSEGIASYEQYF.

Worth noting for this clone: This specimen includes other DNA sequences encoding the same CDR3. This rearrangement joins TRBV12-5 to TRBJ2-3; D is uncertain. Germline assignment: CDR1 LGHNT and CDR2 FRNRAP. V was cut by 5 bases and J by 6 bases, with 6 bases left in between. This CDR3 contains 11 residues. CDR3 region: CASGLGDTQYF. The CDR3 DNA follows: TGTGCTAGTGGTCTTGGGGATACGCAGTATTTT.

CDR3 nucleotide sequence: TGTGCCAGCAGCTTCCAGGAGCCGAACACTGAAGCTTTCTTT. Translating gives CASSFQEPNTEAFF. The gene calls are TRBV7-9 and TRBJ1-1, with D unresolved. V lost 3 bases to trimming and J lost 1 base, with 9 bases between them. CDR1 and CDR2 (germline): SEHNR, FQNEAQ (reference sequence). The CDR3 runs 14 residues.

This clone came up a few times. The J gene is TRBJ1-5, the V gene TRBV25-1; the D is unclear. Germline assignment: CDR1 MGHDK and CDR2 SYGVNS. The V end was cut by 1 base, the J end by 6 bases, with 4 bases between. This CDR3 comprises 12 residues. The CDR3 loop reads CASSESGQPQHF. The CDR3 nucleotides are TGTGCCAGCAGTGAATCCGGTCAGCCCCAGCATTTT.

The table lists this clone with a few counts. CDR3 residues: CASTFRLAEEQFF. CDR3 bases: TGTGCCAGCACCTTCCGACTAGCGGAGGAGCAGTTCTTC. This chain joins TRBV2 and TRBJ2-1; 9 bases align to TRBD2. CDR3 size: 13 residues. Unmatched junction bases numbered 8, after V lost 7 bases and J lost 10 bases. Germline V gene data show CDR1 as SNHLY and CDR2 as FYNNEI.

This clone occurred a few times. This chain connects TRBV27 to TRBJ2-7; D is uncertain. The CDR3 runs to 13 residues. Trimming took off 3 bases at V and 5 bases at J, with 11 bases between the two ends. In germline, CDR1 is MNHEY, CDR2 SMNVEV (reference sequence). This chain's CDR3 is CASSLSAQNEQYF. CDR3 DNA sequence: TGTGCCAGCAGTTTGTCTGCACAGAACGAGCAGTACTTC.

Only a few counts were recorded for this clone. The V call is TRBV6-1, the J call TRBJ2-7; D is unclear. V lost 0 bases and J lost 2, with 11 bases in between. This CDR3 has 15 amino acids. CDR1 and CDR2 (germline): MNHNS, SASEGT. CDR3 in amino acids: CASSEASSITYEQYF. The CDR3, as DNA: TGTGCCAGCAGTGAAGCGAGTAGCATCACCTACGAGCAGTACTTC.